The rows below give T cell receptor beta chains drawn from one sample of a study of preoperative IRX-2 immunotherapy in early breast cancer. The method was immunoSEQ multiplex PCR; TCRdb's version includes in-frame clones alone and lacks a portion of them. The sample lists about 33,000 clones; roughly 86% were seen once. The sequencing here drew on tumor tissue, taken after IRX-2 immunotherapy. The source is a human donor with breast cancer. The CDR3 runs from the conserved cysteine through the conserved F or W. The order of the fields is CDR3 length, J gene, V gene, clone size, D gene, CDR3 protein, CDR3 DNA. The D gene is left open where the match is weak. Clone size is not always given. Where it is, it says once, few, many or a class for expanded clones.

len: 16; j_gene: TRBJ2-1; v_gene: TRBV11-3; abundance: -; d_gene: -; CDR3aa: CASSLDRRVLETEQFF; CDR3nt: TGTGCCAGCAGCTTAGATAGGCGGGTCTTAGAGACTGAGCAGTTCTTC
len: 11; j_gene: TRBJ1-1; v_gene: TRBV30; abundance: -; d_gene: -; CDR3aa: CASRLLTEAFF; CDR3nt: TGTGCCTCGCGGTTGTTGACTGAAGCTTTCTTT
len: 14; j_gene: TRBJ1-2; v_gene: TRBV7-1; abundance: -; d_gene: -; CDR3aa: CASSFTQGRDGYTF; CDR3nt: TGTGCCAGCAGCTTTACTCAGGGGAGGGATGGCTACACCTTC
len: 15; j_gene: TRBJ1-4; v_gene: TRBV11-3; abundance: -; d_gene: TRBD1; CDR3aa: CASSSRQGSGEKLFF; CDR3nt: TGTGCCAGCAGCTCACGACAGGGTAGTGGTGAAAAACTGTTTTTT
len: 16; j_gene: TRBJ1-2; v_gene: TRBV6-8; abundance: -; d_gene: TRBD1; CDR3aa: CASSYPGQPGEYGYTF; CDR3nt: TGTGCCAGCAGTTACCCGGGACAGCCTGGAGAATATGGCTACACCTTC
len: 15; j_gene: TRBJ2-1; v_gene: TRBV7-6; abundance: -; d_gene: TRBD2; CDR3aa: CASSPRTSSYNEQFF; CDR3nt: TGTGCCAGCAGCCCCCGGACTAGCAGCTACAATGAGCAGTTCTTC
len: 16; j_gene: TRBJ2-2; v_gene: TRBV12-5; abundance: -; d_gene: -; CDR3aa: CASGLVRQVNTGELFF; CDR3nt: TGTGCTAGTGGTTTGGTGAGACAGGTGAACACCGGGGAGCTGTTTTTT
len: 14; j_gene: TRBJ2-7; v_gene: TRBV6-8; abundance: -; d_gene: -; CDR3aa: CASKGTLPPYEQYF; CDR3nt: TGTGCCAGCAAGGGGACACTACCCCCCTACGAGCAGTACTTC
len: 13; j_gene: TRBJ2-3; v_gene: TRBV7-1; abundance: -; d_gene: TRBD2; CDR3aa: CASSRGGTDTQYF; CDR3nt: TGTGCCAGCAGTCGGGGGGGCACAGATACGCAGTATTTT
len: 15; j_gene: TRBJ2-1; v_gene: TRBV7-1; abundance: -; d_gene: TRBD1; CDR3aa: CASTLGTVAYNEQFF; CDR3nt: TGTGCCAGCACGTTGGGGACAGTGGCCTACAATGAGCAGTTCTTC
len: 14; j_gene: TRBJ1-4; v_gene: TRBV5-1; abundance: few; d_gene: -; CDR3aa: CASSLAATNEKLFF; CDR3nt: TGCGCCAGCAGCTTGGCTGCAACTAATGAAAAACTGTTTTTT
len: 13; j_gene: TRBJ2-5; v_gene: TRBV25-1; abundance: -; d_gene: -; CDR3aa: CASRGFLGETQYF; CDR3nt: TGTGCCAGCAGGGGGTTCTTGGGAGAGACCCAGTACTTC
len: 16; j_gene: TRBJ1-1; v_gene: TRBV5-1; abundance: -; d_gene: TRBD1; CDR3aa: CASSFGTGLRKTEAFF; CDR3nt: TGCGCCAGTAGCTTCGGGACAGGGTTAAGGAAGACTGAAGCTTTCTTT
len: 14; j_gene: TRBJ1-2; v_gene: TRBV7-8; abundance: -; d_gene: TRBD1; CDR3aa: CASSLVDRDYGYTF; CDR3nt: TGTGCCAGCAGCTTAGTGGACAGGGACTATGGCTACACCTTC
len: 13; j_gene: TRBJ2-7; v_gene: TRBV28; abundance: -; d_gene: -; CDR3aa: CASGVATGSGQYF; CDR3nt: TGTGCCAGCGGGGTAGCGACGGGTTCCGGGCAGTACTTC
len: 15; j_gene: TRBJ1-3; v_gene: TRBV6-8; abundance: few; d_gene: TRBD1; CDR3aa: CASSYRTGVGNTIYF; CDR3nt: TGTGCCAGCAGTTACCGGACAGGGGTAGGAAACACCATATATTTT
len: 15; j_gene: TRBJ1-6; v_gene: TRBV15; abundance: -; d_gene: -; CDR3aa: CATSRDRDVGNSLHF; CDR3nt: TGTGCCACCAGCAGAGATCGAGACGTGGGAAACTCCCTCCACTTT
len: 13; j_gene: TRBJ1-3; v_gene: TRBV1; abundance: once; d_gene: -; CDR3aa: CASSQGTPGTIYF; CDR3nt: TGCGCCAGCAGCCAAGGGACACCCGGAACCATATATTTT
len: 13; j_gene: TRBJ2-7; v_gene: TRBV19; abundance: -; d_gene: TRBD2; CDR3aa: CASSIEGGPEQYF; CDR3nt: TGTGCCAGTAGTATCGAGGGAGGGCCCGAGCAGTACTTC
len: 14; j_gene: TRBJ1-2; v_gene: TRBV12-5; abundance: -; d_gene: TRBD1; CDR3aa: CASARGDRGTGYTF; CDR3nt: TGTGCTAGTGCCCGAGGGGACAGGGGAACTGGCTACACCTTC
len: 13; j_gene: TRBJ1-4; v_gene: TRBV28; abundance: once; d_gene: -; CDR3aa: CASSLLQGQKLFF; CDR3nt: TGTGCCAGCAGTTTATTACAGGGACAAAAACTGTTTTTT
len: 16; j_gene: TRBJ2-1; v_gene: TRBV19; abundance: -; d_gene: -; CDR3aa: CASIPGGGSSYNEQFF; CDR3nt: TGTGCCAGTATCCCTGGTGGGGGTAGCTCCTACAATGAGCAGTTCTTC
len: 14; j_gene: TRBJ1-3; v_gene: TRBV11-3; abundance: -; d_gene: -; CDR3aa: CASSFGTHGNTIYF; CDR3nt: TGTGCCAGCAGCTTCGGGACACATGGAAACACCATATATTTT
len: 14; j_gene: TRBJ1-4; v_gene: TRBV11-3; abundance: few; d_gene: -; CDR3aa: CASSWDITNEKLFF; CDR3nt: TGTGCCAGCAGCTGGGACATAACTAATGAAAAACTGTTTTTT
len: 14; j_gene: TRBJ1-2; v_gene: TRBV28; abundance: once; d_gene: TRBD1; CDR3aa: CASSLSGTGRGYTF; CDR3nt: TGTGCCAGCAGTTTGTCCGGGACAGGGAGAGGCTACACCTTC
len: 15; j_gene: TRBJ1-3; v_gene: TRBV6-8; abundance: -; d_gene: -; CDR3aa: CASSYDGLSGNTIYF; CDR3nt: TGTGCCAGCAGCTACGACGGCCTCTCTGGAAACACCATATATTTT
len: 15; j_gene: TRBJ1-5; v_gene: TRBV28; abundance: -; d_gene: TRBD1; CDR3aa: CASVSQGASNQPQHF; CDR3nt: TGTGCCAGCGTATCACAGGGGGCGAGCAATCAGCCCCAGCATTTT
len: 15; j_gene: TRBJ1-6; v_gene: TRBV11-3; abundance: once; d_gene: -; CDR3aa: CASSFSGQLNSPLHF; CDR3nt: TGTGCCAGCAGCTTCTCCGGACAGCTGAATTCACCCCTCCACTTT
len: 16; j_gene: TRBJ2-1; v_gene: TRBV22-1; abundance: -; d_gene: -; CDR3aa: CATSERRPGLWNRQFF; CDR3nt: TGTGCCACCAGTGAACGACGCCCGGGGCTCTGGAATAGGCAGTTCTTC